This T cell receptor beta chain is drawn from a study of T-cell memory formation after mild COVID-19. Study-level background: Clusters of TCRs were largely donor specific.

The CDR3 spans 15 residues. The V end was cut by 6 bases, the J end by 3 bases, with 14 bases between. Germline loops: CDR1 KGHSH, CDR2 LQKENI. cDNA libraries for TCR alpha and TCR beta, carrying sample barcodes and UMIs, came from 5'RACE with constant-segment primers. In TCRdb, the 5' RACE reads were re-called with MiXCR into one record per CDR3 protein. The sample lists 500,000 to 600,000 distinct CDR3 sequences; roughly 18% were seen once. General study points: Pre-infection memory showed some responding clones, and this suggested that cross-reactive memory joined.

There are a few counts of this clonotype. No antigen is known for it. The origin of this receptor is an adult woman who had mild COVID-19 (a few samples of this study predate the infection). Cell type and time point are not known. The chain couples TRBV18 to TRBJ2-2; D perhaps matches TRBD2 (5 bases). The source material was PBMCs or a T cell subset sorted from them (not recorded which). The CDR3 DNA follows: TGTGCCAGCTCCCGAGGGCCCGTGGACACCGGGGAGCTGTTTTTT. Translating it yields CASSRGPVDTGELFF. Using reference TRBV18 and TRBJ2-2 for the parts outside the CDR3, the full variable domain is NAGVMQNPRHLVRRRGQEARLRCSPMKGHSHVYWYRQLPEEGLKFMVYLQKENIIDESGMPKERFSAEFPKEGPSILRIQQVVRGDSAAYFCASSRGPVDTGELFFGEGSRLTVL.